Following are 20 T cell receptor beta chains from one sample sequenced in a study of blood T cell repertoires in COVID-19. Assay: immunoSEQ multiplex PCR; the TCRdb copy retains only in-frame clones and omits some. The sample holds more than 110,000 clones, 84% seen once. Sequences were obtained from peripheral blood. These receptor sequences come from a woman in her sixties or seventies with acute or convalescent COVID-19.

This sequence joins TRBV11-3 and TRBJ2-1, with D possibly being TRBD2 (6 bases). The CDR3 is 15 amino acids. Germline V gene sequence: CDR1 SGHNT, CDR2 YENEEA. V lost 5 bases to trimming and J lost 4 bases, with 15 bases between them. CDR3 loop: CASSPVEGRYNEQFF. The CDR3 region has the DNA TGTGCCAGCAGCCCAGTGGAGGGGAGATACAATGAGCAGTTCTTC.

The genes are TRBV7-2 and TRBJ2-1; perhaps TRBD2 as D (5 bases). Germline CDR1 reads SGHTA; CDR2 reads FQGNSA. V lost 3 bases and J 5 bases, leaving 14 bases between the germline ends. The CDR3 consists of 15 residues. Here the CDR3 DNA reads TGTGCCAGCAGCTTTAGGGTCCTGCGGGACAATGAGCAGTTCTTC. This codes for CASSFRVLRDNEQFF.

This clone has just one count. The V gene is TRBV27, the J gene TRBJ1-4, with D perhaps matching TRBD1 (5 bases). Germline V lookup: CDR1 MNHEY, CDR2 SMNVEV (reference sequence). There are 15 residues in the CDR3. Trimming left V 2 bases short and J 8 bases short, with 15 bases between. This CDR3 reads CASSLTGGRGEKLFF. CDR3 DNA sequence: TGTGCCAGCAGTTTAACGGGGGGTCGGGGGGAAAAACTGTTTTTT.

The chain has TRBV27 and TRBJ2-5; 8 bases fit TRBD2. Germline V gives CDR1 MNHEY, CDR2 SMNVEV (reference sequence). J was trimmed by 5 bases and V by 10 bases; bases with no gene match: 9. The CDR3 runs 13 residues. The CDR3 DNA reads TGTGCCACCACGGGAGGGCCCTGGGAGACCCAGTACTTC. Translation: CATTGGPWETQYF.

The chain couples TRBV5-4 to TRBJ2-5; 7 bases agree with TRBD1. The CDR3 has 15 residues. J gave up 4 bases and V 4 bases, and 10 bases lay outside the gene matches. CDR1 is SGHNT and CDR2 is YYREEE in the germline V gene (reference sequence). The chain's CDR3 is CASSLTDREGETQYF. The CDR3, as DNA: TGTGCCAGCAGCCTGACAGACAGGGAAGGAGAGACCCAGTACTTC.

This clone was seen only once. The chain combines TRBV28 with TRBJ1-1, with 8 bases lining up with TRBD1. CDR1 is MDHEN and CDR2 is SYDVKM in the germline V gene. Germline trimming cut 6 bases from V and 9 bases from J; bases unmatched to any gene: 9. The CDR3 is 13 residues long. CDR3 residues: CASSPGTGFQAFF. The DNA for the CDR3 is TGTGCCAGCAGCCCCGGGACAGGCTTCCAAGCTTTCTTT.

This rearrangement joins TRBV6-5 to TRBJ2-7, with TRBD2 identical over 11 bases. V was pared by 7 bases and J by 3 bases, with 5 bases of the junction left unmatched. This CDR3 contains 14 residues. Germline V lookup: CDR1 MNHEY, CDR2 SVGAGI. Written as DNA, the CDR3 is TGTGCCAGCAACTCCGGGACTAGCGGCTACGAGCAGTACTTC. Its protein product is CASNSGTSGYEQYF.

Notes on this clone: The same CDR3 arises from other DNA sequences in this sample as well. This chain uses TRBV7-2 with TRBJ2-7, with TRBD1 as a possible D gene (5 bases). V was clipped by 5 bases and J by 6 bases, with 11 bases between them. Germline CDR1 and CDR2: SGHTA and FQGNSA. This CDR3 comprises 12 residues. The CDR3 DNA is TGTGCCAGCAGCATCAGGGTTGGCGAGCAGTACTTC. Residues: CASSIRVGEQYF.

The rearrangement uses TRBV18 and TRBJ1-1; D gene uncertain. Deletions cut 3 bases from V and 0 bases from J, with 8 bases between. The CDR3 has 14 amino acids. From germline, CDR1 is KGHSH and CDR2 LQKENI. The CDR3 DNA reads TGTGCCAGCTCACCTCCGACAATGAACACTGAAGCTTTCTTT. The encoded protein is CASSPPTMNTEAFF.

This chain connects TRBV2 to TRBJ1-4, with D possibly matching TRBD1 (5 bases). This CDR3 has 15 residues. Between the trimmed V and J ends, which lost 1 base and 7 bases, there was a span of 13 bases. CDR1 SNHLY and CDR2 FYNNEI come from the germline V gene. The CDR3 reads CASSEVLPGGEKLFF. The CDR3 coding sequence is TGTGCCAGCAGTGAAGTCTTACCCGGGGGTGAAAAACTGTTTTTT.

This clone came up a few times. The sample has other DNA sequences that encode this CDR3 too. This sequence joins TRBV7-2 and TRBJ2-2, with D hard to call. The CDR3 runs 14 residues. The germline V gene encodes CDR1 SGHTA and CDR2 FQGNSA. Trimming pared 0 bases from V and 1 base from J, leaving 3 bases between. This CDR3 reads CASSLAKNTGELFF. The CDR3 region has the DNA TGTGCCAGCAGCTTAGCTAAGAACACCGGGGAGCTGTTTTTT.

V usage is TRBV9 and J usage is TRBJ1-5; 7 bases map to TRBD1. Per the germline V gene, CDR1 is SGDLS and CDR2 is YYNGEE. The CDR3 is 14 amino acids. Trimming at V came to 4 bases and at J to 3 bases, leaving 4 bases not matched to a gene. CDR3 in DNA: TGTGCCAGCAGCAAGACAGGGAACAATCAGCCCCAGCATTTT. It specifies CASSKTGNNQPQHF. The variable domain in full, completed from reference TRBV9 and TRBJ1-5, reads DSGVTQTPKHLITATGQRVTLRCSPRSGDLSVYWYQQSLDQGLQFLIQYYNGEERAKGNILERFSAQQFPDLHSELNLSSLELGDSALYFCASSKTGNNQPQHFGDGTRLSIL.

The chain has TRBV5-4 and TRBJ2-2; D is possibly TRBD2 (6 bases). Germline V CDR1 and CDR2: SGHNT, YYREEE (reference sequence). This CDR3 has 13 residues. Trimming took off 8 bases at V and 9 bases at J, with 17 bases between the two ends. The CDR3: CARLAGRFRELFF. CDR3 nucleotide sequence: TGTGCCAGACTAGCAGGTAGGTTCCGGGAGCTGTTTTTT.

The V call is TRBV19, the J call TRBJ1-1, with D maybe TRBD1 (6 bases). V lost 1 base, J lost 4 bases, and 10 bases lay in between. Germline CDR1 and CDR2: LNHDA and SQIVND (reference sequence). This CDR3 is built from 14 residues. The CDR3: CASSIGGGSTEAFF. The CDR3 DNA follows: TGTGCCAGTAGTATAGGAGGGGGTAGCACTGAAGCTTTCTTT.

V usage is TRBV5-4 and J usage is TRBJ2-7; weak D call: TRBD1 (6 bases). Germline V lookup: CDR1 SGHNT, CDR2 YYREEE (reference sequence). The CDR3 totals 13 residues. Between the trimmed V and J ends, which lost 1 base and 4 bases, there was a span of 9 bases. In DNA, the CDR3 is TGTGCCAGCAGCTTGAACAGGGAGTACGAGCAGTACTTC. As protein: CASSLNREYEQYF.

Only a few counts were recorded for this clone. The V and J genes are TRBV2 and TRBJ2-3; tentative D call: TRBD2 (6 bases). This CDR3 spans 15 amino acids. Trimming shortened V by 2 bases and J by 1 base, and 10 bases separated the two germline ends. In germline, CDR1 is SNHLY, CDR2 FYNNEI. The CDR3 spells CASSEYPGGTDTQYF. In DNA, the CDR3 is TGTGCCAGCAGTGAATACCCGGGGGGCACAGATACGCAGTATTTT. Based on the CDR3 plus reference TRBV2 and TRBJ2-3, the full variable domain is EPEVTQTPSHQVTQMGQEVILRCVPISNHLYFYWYRQILGQKVEFLVSFYNNEISEKSEIFDDQFSVERPDGSNFTLKIRSTKLEDSAMYFCASSEYPGGTDTQYFGPGTRLTVL.

The DNA of the CDR3 is TGTGCCAGTAGTACAACCCCAGCACAGGTCGAAGCTTTCTTT. Protein: CASSTTPAQVEAFF. The chain joins TRBV19 to TRBJ1-1; a weak D match, TRBD1 (5 bases). CDR1 LNHDA and CDR2 SQIVND come from the germline V gene (reference sequence). The CDR3 has 14 amino acids. Trimming left V 4 bases short and J 8 bases short, with 17 bases between.

The CDR3 sequence is CASSLAPGTGHEQYF. The CDR3 DNA sequence: TGTGCCAGCAGTTTAGCTCCCGGGACAGGCCACGAGCAGTACTTC. The J gene is TRBJ2-7, the V gene TRBV28, with 8 bases that match TRBD1. J lost 5 bases, V lost 2 bases, and 8 bases had no gene match. The V gene's germline CDR1 is MDHEN and CDR2 SYDVKM. The CDR3 totals 15 residues.

The chain has TRBV29-1 and TRBJ1-6; tentative D call: TRBD1 (6 bases). V was pared by 4 bases and J by 6 bases, with 13 bases between. The CDR3 length is 14 residues. CDR1 SQVTM and CDR2 ANQGSEA come from the germline V gene. The CDR3 region is CSVATGQVNSPLHF. The CDR3, as DNA: TGCAGCGTTGCAACAGGGCAGGTTAATTCACCCCTCCACTTT.

The rearrangement links TRBV5-5 to TRBJ1-1; 8 positions agree with TRBD1. The CDR3 contains 14 residues. Germline V gives CDR1 SGHKS, CDR2 YYEKEE (reference sequence). V gave up 3 bases and J gave up 2 bases; unmatched junction bases: 3. In nucleotides, the CDR3 is TGTGCCAGCAGCTGGGACAGGATTAACACTGAAGCTTTCTTT. Amino acid sequence: CASSWDRINTEAFF.